This TCR beta chain was observed in a study of blood T cell repertoires in COVID-19. This CDR3 has 13 amino acids. The germline gives CDR1 SGHTS, CDR2 YDEGEE. The J segment lost 8 bases and the V segment lost 5 bases, leaving 8 bases of the junction unmatched. In the original processing: Scientists estimated how many nucleated cells there were by amplifying reference gene primers. Clones were sequenced by immunoSEQ multiplex PCR, and TCRdb holds only the in-frame ones, with some missing. V and J calls and clone size are given by that table; D and trimming were obtained from the DNA. Here the sample spans 300,000 or so clones, roughly 87% being singletons.

The genes are TRBV5-8 and TRBJ1-1, with TRBD1 identical over 8 bases. The source of this sequence is a woman between 25 and 40 years old who had recovered from COVID-19. Sequencing was carried out using PBMCs or T cells enriched from blood (not recorded which). In nucleotides, the CDR3 is TGTGCCAGCAGGAAGGACAGGGTTGGGGAAGCTTTCTTT. Protein sequence: CASRKDRVGEAFF.